This T cell receptor beta chain is drawn from a study of blood T cell repertoires in COVID-19. Trimming took off 6 bases at V and 6 bases at J, with 14 bases between the two ends. The CDR3 length is 14 residues. Germline V lookup: CDR1 MGHDK, CDR2 SYGVNS. This clone was seen just once. Clones were sequenced by immunoSEQ multiplex PCR, and TCRdb holds only the in-frame ones, with some missing. The sample has 130,000 to 150,000 clones; approximately 88% are singletons. The V gene is TRBV25-1, the J gene TRBJ2-2, with a tentative D call TRBD1 (6 bases). This clonotype originated in a woman aged 30 to 39 with acute COVID-19. The sequenced sample consisted of PBMCs or T cells enriched from blood (not recorded which). For the CDR3, the DNA is TGTGCCAGCAGGCAACAGGGCATTTCCGGGGAGCTGTTTTTT. This translates into CASRQQGISGELFF.